Shown below are 13 T cell receptor beta chains from a single sample sequenced in a study of T cell responses to AZD1222 COVID-19 vaccine. Measured with immunoSEQ multiplex PCR; TCRdb has only the in-frame clones, and not every one. The repertoire includes fewer than 150,000 clones, approximately 89% of them detected once, and 5.5% to 7.5% sits in the top ten. This sample comprised peripheral blood, obtained 28 days after the second AZD1222 dose. The origin of the receptors is an adult who received the AZD1222 COVID-19 vaccine.

This clone was counted a few times. This chain's CDR3 is CASSPWGSSTYEQYF. The CDR3 nucleotides are TGTGCCAGCTCCCCCTGGGGCTCTAGCACCTACGAGCAGTACTTC. The chain links TRBV6-6 to TRBJ2-7; D possibly matches TRBD1 or TRBD2 (5 bases each). The germline gives CDR1 MNHNY, CDR2 SVGAGI (reference sequence). The CDR3 is 15 amino acids. V lost 8 bases, J lost 2 bases, and 19 bases lay in between.

The chain recombines TRBV6-5 with TRBJ2-7; TRBD1 matches 9 bases. Per germline, CDR1 MNHEY and CDR2 SVGAGI. The J segment lost 5 bases and the V segment lost 5 bases, leaving 10 bases of the junction unmatched. This CDR3 contains 15 residues. CDR3 residues: CASSLTGTGINEQYF. CDR3 nucleotide sequence: TGTGCCAGCAGTCTTACCGGGACAGGGATTAACGAGCAGTACTTC.

V is TRBV5-6 and J is TRBJ2-2, with no clear D. Trimming left V 0 bases short and J 1 base short, with 7 bases between. Germline-derived CDR1 and CDR2 are SGHDT and YYEEEE. This CDR3 has 15 residues. For the CDR3, the DNA is TGTGCCAGCAGCTTGGAAATAGGGAACACCGGGGAGCTGTTTTTT. The encoded protein is CASSLEIGNTGELFF.

V and J are TRBV4-2 and TRBJ2-3; D is ambiguous. This CDR3 is 14 amino acids long. Germline CDR1 and CDR2: LGHNA and YNFKEQ. With 2 bases removed from V and 2 bases from J, the gap between germline ends came to 8 bases. The CDR3 bases are TGTGCCAGCAGCCAATTGACTGCCACAGATACGCAGTATTTT. This codes for CASSQLTATDTQYF.

The chain is built from TRBV6-2 or TRBV6-3 and TRBJ1-5; D is uncertain. V gave up 4 bases and J gave up 1 base, with 11 bases separating them. CDR3 length: 15 residues. The germline V gene encodes CDR1 MNHEY and CDR2 SVGEGT. The CDR3 DNA follows: TGTGCCAGCAGTTCCCGTACTCCGAGCAATCAGCCCCAGCATTTT. Protein: CASSSRTPSNQPQHF.

The chain has TRBV10-1 and TRBJ2-2; TRBD2 agrees at 12 bases. Germline loops: CDR1 WNHNN, CDR2 SYGVQD (reference sequence). This CDR3 comprises 18 residues. V shed 6 bases, J shed 2 bases, and the junction held 10 bases outside the gene matches. In nucleotides, the CDR3 is TGCGCCAGCAGGATCCGCCTAGCGGGGGGGCCTAACACCGGGGAGCTGTTTTTT. This sequence encodes CASRIRLAGGPNTGELFF.

The chain links TRBV15 to TRBJ2-7; 7 bases fit TRBD1. This CDR3 spans 14 amino acids. Trimming took 9 bases from V and 3 from J; bases not matched to a gene: 11. The germline CDR1 and CDR2 sequences are LNHNV and YYDKDF (reference sequence). The CDR3 loop is CATGKQGNLYEQYF. In DNA, the CDR3 is TGTGCCACTGGGAAACAGGGGAACCTCTACGAGCAGTACTTC.

The chain combines TRBV11-2 with TRBJ1-2, with D possibly matching TRBD1 (5 bases). CDR1 and CDR2 (germline): SGHAT, FQNNGV. The CDR3 covers 13 residues. V was cut by 3 bases and J by 7 bases, with 12 bases left in between. The CDR3 nucleotides read TGTGCCAGCAGCTTCCGCAGGGAAGGTGGCTACACCTTC. As protein: CASSFRREGGYTF.

The chain joins TRBV7-3 to TRBJ2-5, with D unresolved. The length of the CDR3 is 13 residues. Germline V gene data show CDR1 as SGHTA and CDR2 as FQGTGA. V lost 5 bases to trimming and J lost 4 bases, with 11 bases between them. The CDR3, as DNA: TGTGCCAGCAGCCCAGGCGCGGTAGAGACCCAGTACTTC. This gives the protein CASSPGAVETQYF.

This clone was found once. The chain couples TRBV7-2 to TRBJ1-2; 7 bases line up with TRBD1. The CDR3 loop spans 14 amino acids. Losses at the gene ends were 3 bases for V and 1 base for J; bases not matched to a gene: 2. CDR1 SGHTA and CDR2 FQGNSA come from the germline V gene. CDR3 coding DNA: TGTGCCAGCAGCTTCGACAGGGTTAACTATGGCTACACCTTC. Translating it yields CASSFDRVNYGYTF.

V usage is TRBV18 and J usage is TRBJ2-3; D is possibly TRBD1 or TRBD2 (6 bases each). Trimming left V 3 bases short and J 5 bases short, with 12 bases between. Per the germline V gene, CDR1 is KGHSH and CDR2 is LQKENI. The CDR3 contains 14 residues. The CDR3 coding sequence is TGTGCCAGCTCACCTCTCAGGGGAGGAGATACGCAGTATTTT. This translates into CASSPLRGGDTQYF.

The chain carries TRBV2 and TRBJ1-2, with 8 bases identical to TRBD1. Germline lookup yields CDR1 SNHLY and CDR2 FYNNEI. The CDR3 sequence is 13 residues long. The V gene end was trimmed by 7 bases and the J gene end by 5 bases; junction bases not matched to a gene: 6. The CDR3, as DNA: TGTGCCAGCAAGACAGGGGATGAGTATGGCTACACCTTC. It encodes CASKTGDEYGYTF.

The gene calls are TRBV3-1 (or the pseudogene TRBV3-2) and TRBJ2-2; unclear D gene. CDR1 LGHDT and CDR2 YNNKEL come from the germline V gene (reference sequence). This CDR3 has 13 residues. V was pared by 5 bases and J by 1 base, with 5 bases between. The CDR3 DNA sequence: TGTGCCAGCAGCTTTCTGAACACCGGGGAGCTGTTTTTT. It translates to CASSFLNTGELFF.